These 32 T cell receptor beta chains were all obtained from the same sample, sequenced in a study of T cell responses to AZD1222 COVID-19 vaccine. Assay used: immunoSEQ multiplex PCR; TCRdb lists only in-frame clones, some missing. The sample lists over 100,000 clones; about nine tenths were seen once. Specimen: peripheral blood, collected on day 0 of AZD1222 vaccination. These receptors all come from an adult in good health.

The chain is built from TRBV6-5 and TRBJ2-7, with TRBD1 as a possible D gene (6 bases). The germline gives CDR1 MNHEY, CDR2 SVGAGI. Trimming cost V 6 bases and J 1 base, with 13 bases left between them. The CDR3 totals 14 residues. The CDR3 loop is CASSPGTFSYEQYF. The CDR3 region has the DNA TGTGCCAGCAGCCCCGGGACATTTTCCTACGAGCAGTACTTC.

This clone came up once. The chain has TRBV18 and TRBJ1-5; no firm D call. Germline assignment: CDR1 KGHSH and CDR2 LQKENI. Trimming removed 6 bases from V and 5 bases from J, with 11 bases in between. The CDR3 is made up of 13 amino acids. CDR3 protein: CASSLGPDQPQHF. CDR3 in DNA: TGTGCCAGCTCCCTAGGGCCAGATCAGCCCCAGCATTTT.

The chain couples TRBV7-3 to TRBJ2-2; D is uncertain. This CDR3 is built from 13 residues. Germline assignment: CDR1 SGHTA and CDR2 FQGTGA. V was clipped by 2 bases and J by 4 bases, with 5 bases between them. CDR3 in amino acids: CASSLAGTGELFF. The CDR3 bases are TGTGCCAGCAGCTTAGCCGGCACCGGGGAGCTGTTTTTT.

This chain links TRBV5-1 with TRBJ2-7; TRBD2 aligns across 12 bases. This CDR3 has 15 residues. Looked up from germline, CDR1 is SGHRS and CDR2 is YFSETQ. Trimming took 3 bases from V and 0 from J; bases not matched to a gene: 1. CDR3 nucleotide sequence: TGCGCCAGCAGCTGGACTAGCGGGGACTCCTACGAGCAGTACTTC. Translated, it gives CASSWTSGDSYEQYF.

V gene TRBV24-1 combines with J gene TRBJ1-2; maybe TRBD1 (6 bases). Germline CDR1 and CDR2: KGHDR and SFDVKD. There are 15 residues in the CDR3. Trimming took off 3 bases at V and 6 bases at J, with 16 bases between the two ends. CDR3 coding DNA: TGTGCCACCAGTGATCCATCCCCAGGACAGCATGGCTACACCTTC. Its protein is CATSDPSPGQHGYTF.

This clone was detected once. The rearrangement links TRBV7-2 to TRBJ1-1; 12 bases align to TRBD1. Germline V lookup: CDR1 SGHTA, CDR2 FQGNSA. V gave up 4 bases and J gave up 11 bases; unmatched junction bases: 8. CDR3 length: 14 amino acids. The CDR3 nucleotides read TGTGCCAGCAGCTGGGACAGGGGGCATCTACTGGCTTTCTTT. It encodes CASSWDRGHLLAFF.

V and J are TRBV10-1 and TRBJ1-6, with TRBD1 matching 8 bases. The germline V gene has CDR1 WNHNN and CDR2 SYGVQD (reference sequence). CDR3 size: 17 residues. V lost 1 base, J lost 1 base, and 3 bases stayed unmatched. DNA of the CDR3: TGCGCCAGCAGTGAGTTGACAGGGGAGTCCTATAATTCACCCCTCCACTTT. Its protein is CASSELTGESYNSPLHF.

This rearrangement joins TRBV18 to TRBJ1-5, with 9 bases lining up with TRBD1. The germline V gene has CDR1 KGHSH and CDR2 LQKENI. Losses at the gene ends were 6 bases for V and 4 bases for J; bases not matched to a gene: 1. The CDR3 is 13 amino acids. The CDR3 DNA is TGTGCCAGCTCCGACAGGGGGAATCAGCCCCAGCATTTT. Its protein is CASSDRGNQPQHF.

The V and J genes are TRBV19 and TRBJ1-2; 7 nucleotides match TRBD1. The CDR3 is 15 amino acids. Germline-derived CDR1 and CDR2 are LNHDA and SQIVND (reference sequence). V was pared by 7 bases and J by 8 bases, with 16 bases of the junction left unmatched. This CDR3 reads CASILRGGPSQGYTF. The CDR3 coding sequence is TGTGCCAGTATCCTCAGGGGGGGACCGTCTCAGGGCTACACCTTC.

This chain uses TRBV29-1 with TRBJ1-1; D possibly corresponds to TRBD1 (5 bases). This CDR3 is built from 12 residues. V dropped 5 bases and J dropped 12 bases, with 19 bases sitting between them. Germline V gene data show CDR1 as SQVTM and CDR2 as ANQGSEA. This CDR3 reads CSVFPLAGETFF. The CDR3 DNA reads as TGCAGCGTTTTCCCCTTAGCGGGGGAAACTTTCTTT.

This chain connects TRBV6-5 to TRBJ2-7; no clear D gene. Germline CDR1 is MNHEY and CDR2 is SVGAGI. Trimming took 2 bases from V and 0 from J, leaving 11 bases between them. The CDR3 is 15 amino acids. The CDR3 bases are TGTGCCAGCAGTTACCTCCCCGGCAGCTCCTACGAGCAGTACTTC. It translates to CASSYLPGSSYEQYF.

The gene calls are TRBV4-3 and TRBJ1-2, with D hard to call. V was cut by 4 bases and J by 4 bases, with 13 bases left in between. The CDR3 totals 14 residues. Germline assignment: CDR1 LGHNA and CDR2 YSLEER. CDR3 nucleotides: TGCGCCAGCAGCCCGAACGGCGGCAGCTATGGCTACACCTTC. Translating it yields CASSPNGGSYGYTF.

This clone was detected only a few times. J is TRBJ2-3 and V is TRBV13; 8 bases align to TRBD2. The CDR3 runs to 15 residues. Germline assignment: CDR1 PRHDT and CDR2 FYEKMQ (reference sequence). J gave up 2 bases and V 5 bases, and 6 bases lay outside the gene matches. The CDR3 bases are TGTGCCAGCAGCGGACAAGCGGGGGTCACAGATACGCAGTATTTT. It encodes CASSGQAGVTDTQYF.

The chain joins TRBV6-5 to TRBJ2-2, with D perhaps matching TRBD2 (6 bases). Trimming left V 6 bases short and J 3 bases short, with 11 bases between. CDR3 length: 14 residues. The V gene's germline CDR1 is MNHEY and CDR2 SVGAGI. CDR3 residues: CASRGDFYTGELFF. The DNA of the CDR3 is TGTGCCAGCAGGGGGGACTTTTACACCGGGGAGCTGTTTTTT.

J is TRBJ2-5 and V is TRBV5-1, with TRBD2 identical over 10 bases. Trimming removed 3 bases from V and 5 bases from J; junction bases left unmatched: 7. Per the germline V gene, CDR1 is SGHRS and CDR2 is YFSETQ. CDR3 size: 15 residues. This chain's CDR3 is CASSSSGGAGETQYF. The CDR3 nucleotides read TGCGCCAGCAGCTCCAGCGGGGGGGCCGGTGAGACCCAGTACTTC.

The chain uses TRBV28 and TRBJ2-5; TRBD2 is a possible D gene (7 bases). V was cut by 4 bases and J by 5 bases, with 14 bases left in between. Looked up from germline, CDR1 is MDHEN and CDR2 is SYDVKM. The CDR3 covers 14 residues. This CDR3 is CASSSSGGGETQYF. The CDR3 DNA reads TGTGCCAGCAGTTCATCGGGGGGCGGGGAGACCCAGTACTTC. The full variable domain, in which reference TRBV28 and TRBJ2-5 provide the parts outside the CDR3, is DVKVTQSSRYLVKRTGEKVFLECVQDMDHENMFWYRQDPGLGLRLIYFSYDVKMKEKGDIPEGYSVSREKKERFSLILESASTNQTSMYLCASSSSGGGETQYFGPGTRLLVL.

This chain joins TRBV6-2 or TRBV6-3 and TRBJ1-2, with D unclear. Germline V lookup: CDR1 MNHEY, CDR2 SVGEGT. With 5 bases removed from V and 0 bases from J, the gap between germline ends came to 7 bases. The CDR3 sequence is 13 residues long. This CDR3 reads CASSTRSNYGYTF. CDR3 DNA: TGTGCCAGCAGTACCCGATCTAACTATGGCTACACCTTC.

The CDR3 DNA follows: TGTGCCTGGATAAGAAGGCGGTCGAACACTGAAGCTTTCTTT. Amino acid sequence: CAWIRRRSNTEAFF. The chain links TRBV30 to TRBJ1-1; D remains unclear. V was pared by 4 bases and J by 1 base, with 13 bases between. The V gene's germline CDR1 is GTSNPN and CDR2 SVGIG (reference sequence). This CDR3 has 14 residues.

The chain combines TRBV4-1 with TRBJ1-2; tentative D call: TRBD1 (5 bases). Trimming left V 0 bases short and J 3 bases short, with 8 bases between. The CDR3 totals 14 residues. CDR1 and CDR2 from the germline V gene are MGHRA and YSYEKL. CDR3 bases: TGCGCCAGCAGCCAAGAATGGGGGGACTATGGCTACACCTTC. As protein: CASSQEWGDYGYTF.

This chain's CDR3 is CASNWAWAGGTDTQYF. The CDR3 nucleotides are TGTGCCAGCAATTGGGCCTGGGCGGGGGGCACAGATACGCAGTATTTT. The rearrangement links TRBV5-6 to TRBJ2-3; 7 bases are shared with TRBD2. The germline V gene encodes CDR1 SGHDT and CDR2 YYEEEE. The CDR3 totals 16 residues. V trimming: 6 bases; J trimming: 1 base; junction bases outside the gene matches: 11.

This clone was picked up one time. The V call is TRBV20-1, the J call TRBJ2-6, with unresolved D. CDR1 and CDR2 from the germline V gene are DFQATT and SNEGSKA (reference sequence). With 3 bases removed from V and 1 base from J, the gap between germline ends came to 7 bases. CDR3 length: 14 amino acids. CDR3 region: CSASPLSGANVLTF. CDR3 in DNA: TGCAGTGCTAGTCCCCTGTCTGGGGCCAACGTCCTGACTTTC.

V gene TRBV15 combines with J gene TRBJ2-1, with 12 bases fitting TRBD2. V shed 4 bases, J shed 6 bases, and the junction held 7 bases outside the gene matches. This CDR3 is 16 amino acids long. Germline CDR1 is LNHNV and CDR2 is YYDKDF (reference sequence). Here the CDR3 DNA reads TGTGCCACCAGCATAAGCCTACTAGCGGGGGGCAATGAGCAGTTCTTC. Its translation: CATSISLLAGGNEQFF.

The rearrangement uses TRBV7-9 and TRBJ1-3, with unresolved D. CDR3 length: 12 amino acids. Germline V gene lookup returns CDR1 SEHNR and CDR2 FQNEAQ (reference sequence). The germline V and J ends were trimmed by 11 bases and 0 bases, with 8 bases remaining between them. The CDR3 sequence: CAGRPSGNTIYF. The CDR3 DNA sequence: TGTGCCGGGAGGCCCTCTGGAAACACCATATATTTT.

The V and J genes are TRBV4-3 and TRBJ1-2; D is undetermined. The germline CDR1 and CDR2 sequences are LGHNA and YSLEER. Deletions cut 3 bases from V and 3 bases from J, with 20 bases between. This CDR3 is built from 17 residues. This CDR3 is CASSHHSGPSRDYGYTF. The CDR3 region has the DNA TGCGCCAGCAGCCATCATTCTGGACCGTCGCGGGACTATGGCTACACCTTC.

The V call is TRBV4-1, the J call TRBJ2-7, with 9 bases identical to TRBD1. Germline CDR1 and CDR2: MGHRA and YSYEKL. The J segment lost 4 bases and the V segment lost 4 bases, leaving 5 bases of the junction unmatched. The CDR3 is made up of 14 amino acids. CDR3 nucleotides: TGCGCCAGCAGCCCGCGGGACAGGGAGTACGAGCAGTACTTC. Translating gives CASSPRDREYEQYF.

This chain uses TRBV4-3 with TRBJ2-1, with 8 bases identical to TRBD2. CDR3 length: 16 residues. Germline lookup yields CDR1 LGHNA and CDR2 YSLEER. J gave up 4 bases and V 2 bases, and 7 bases lay outside the gene matches. CDR3 in amino acids: CASSQHSGGAYNEQFF. DNA of the CDR3: TGCGCCAGCAGCCAACATTCCGGGGGGGCTTACAATGAGCAGTTCTTC.

The chain links TRBV6-6 to TRBJ2-7, with 12 bases that match TRBD1. Germline lookup yields CDR1 MNHNY and CDR2 SVGAGI (reference sequence). The CDR3 loop spans 16 amino acids. With 7 bases clipped from V and 0 bases from J, the junction kept 7 bases outside the gene matches. As DNA, the CDR3 is TGTGCCAGCACCGGGACAGGGGGCCCAAGCTCCTACGAGCAGTACTTC. Amino acids: CASTGTGGPSSYEQYF.

The chain recombines TRBV30 with TRBJ1-2; D remains unclear. The germline CDR1 and CDR2 sequences are GTSNPN and SVGIG (reference sequence). V was pared by 0 bases and J by 4 bases, with 3 bases between. The CDR3 sequence is 11 residues long. CDR3 sequence (DNA): TGTGCCTGGAGTGTACGCTATGGCTACACCTTC. Encoded protein: CAWSVRYGYTF.

The chain combines TRBV7-9 with TRBJ1-3; no clear D gene. This CDR3 contains 14 residues. Trimming pared 3 bases from V and 0 bases from J, leaving 6 bases between. The germline V gene encodes CDR1 SEHNR and CDR2 FQNEAQ (reference sequence). This CDR3 reads CASSLTSSGNTIYF. Here the CDR3 DNA reads TGTGCCAGCAGCTTGACAAGCTCTGGAAACACCATATATTTT.

The V and J genes are TRBV27 and TRBJ2-5; TRBD1 matches 8 bases. The germline V gene has CDR1 MNHEY and CDR2 SMNVEV (reference sequence). V gave up 11 bases and J gave up 6 bases; unmatched junction bases: 14. This CDR3 spans 14 amino acids. CDR3 nucleotides: TGTGCCGCCAGTCCTGGGACAGGCGGAAAGACCCAGTACTTC. Its translation is CAASPGTGGKTQYF.

The rearrangement joins TRBV9 to TRBJ1-2, with TRBD1 identical over 9 bases. There are 14 residues in the CDR3. V gave up 4 bases and J gave up 6 bases; unmatched junction bases: 7. Germline V gene lookup returns CDR1 SGDLS and CDR2 YYNGEE. The CDR3, as DNA: TGTGCCAGCAGCCTCACAGACAGGGGGAATGGCTACACCTTC. This translates into CASSLTDRGNGYTF.

This clone is a singleton in its sample. This chain links TRBV4-3 with TRBJ2-1; D possibly uses TRBD1 or TRBD2 (5 bases each). CDR3 size: 17 residues. Trimming cost V 0 bases and J 8 bases, with 20 bases left between them. Germline loops: CDR1 LGHNA, CDR2 YSLEER. Here the CDR3 DNA reads TGCGCCAGCAGCCAAGAAGGGAGTGGAGGACATAGCCATGAGCAGTTCTTC. The encoded protein is CASSQEGSGGHSHEQFF.